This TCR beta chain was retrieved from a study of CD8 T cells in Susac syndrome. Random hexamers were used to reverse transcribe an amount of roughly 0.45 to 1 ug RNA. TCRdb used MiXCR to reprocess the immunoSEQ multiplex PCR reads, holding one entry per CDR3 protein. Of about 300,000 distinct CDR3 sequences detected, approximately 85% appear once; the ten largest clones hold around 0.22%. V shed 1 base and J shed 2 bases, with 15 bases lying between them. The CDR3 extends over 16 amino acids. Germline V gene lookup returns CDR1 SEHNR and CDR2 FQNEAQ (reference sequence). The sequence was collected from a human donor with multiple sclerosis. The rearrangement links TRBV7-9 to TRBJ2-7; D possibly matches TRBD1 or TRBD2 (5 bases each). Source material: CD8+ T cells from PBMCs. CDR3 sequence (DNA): TGTGCCAGCAGCTTAGGCCCCGTAGGGGACCCCTACGAGCAGTACTTC. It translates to CASSLGPVGDPYEQYF.